This TCR beta chain was identified during a study of cytomegalovirus exposure and HLA in healthy donors. General study results and limits: Later analysis reportedly placed an Asian-associated ancestry cluster below the roughly 680-donor mean in N-insertions. It was in a later analysis that TCR association rates were seen to vary by HLA locus, highest for DRB1 and lowest for HLA-C. It was confirmed in vitro that three of the CMV-associated chains were specific for CMV antigens. The study found most TCR sequences rare, yet found some public TCRs in many donors.

Germline V gene sequence: CDR1 SGHNT, CDR2 YENEEA. The CDR3 has 16 residues. The V segment lost 4 bases and the J segment 3 bases; nucleotides outside the gene matches: 7. To note about this clone: Its cognate antigen is unknown.

The study ran its PCR with 60 Vbeta and 13 Jbeta primers. The protocol was immunoSEQ multiplex PCR, while the TCRdb copy is restricted to in-frame clones and leaves out a portion. The sample has 150,000 to 200,000 clones; the top ten hold roughly 1.9%. The V gene is TRBV11-3, the J gene TRBJ2-7; 12 bases map to TRBD1. The receptor comes from a man between 25 and 39 years old in good health and CMV-seronegative. The sample was PBMCs. The CDR3 sequence: CASSSLGQGAVYEQYF. CDR3 coding DNA: TGTGCCAGCAGCTCACTGGGACAGGGGGCTGTCTACGAGCAGTACTTC.